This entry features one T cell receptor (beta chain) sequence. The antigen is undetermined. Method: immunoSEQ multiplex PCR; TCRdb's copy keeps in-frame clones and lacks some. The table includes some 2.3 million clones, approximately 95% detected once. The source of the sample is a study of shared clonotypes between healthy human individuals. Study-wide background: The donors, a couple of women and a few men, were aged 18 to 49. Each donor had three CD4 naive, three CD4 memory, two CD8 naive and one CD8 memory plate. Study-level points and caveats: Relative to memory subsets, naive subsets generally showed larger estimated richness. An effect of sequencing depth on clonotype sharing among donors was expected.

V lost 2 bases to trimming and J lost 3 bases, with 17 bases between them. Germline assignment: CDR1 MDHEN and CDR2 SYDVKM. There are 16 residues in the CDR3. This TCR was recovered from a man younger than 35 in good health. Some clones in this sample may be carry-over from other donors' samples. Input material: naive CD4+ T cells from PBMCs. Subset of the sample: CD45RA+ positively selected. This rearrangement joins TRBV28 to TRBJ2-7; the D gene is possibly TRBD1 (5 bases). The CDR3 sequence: CASSLVAQGLRYEQYF. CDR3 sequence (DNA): TGTGCCAGCAGTTTAGTAGCCCAGGGCCTCCGCTACGAGCAGTACTTC.